This TCR beta chain came from a study of control samples from healthy donors and cancer patients. The germline V gene encodes CDR1 KGHSH and CDR2 LQKENI. This CDR3 contains 13 residues. Trimming cost V 0 bases and J 13 bases, with 13 bases left between them. Profiled with immunoSEQ multiplex PCR; TCRdb holds only in-frame clones, not every one. The sample holds about 88,000 clones, over 85% seen once. Sequenced: blood. This TCR came from a man younger than 30 in good health. J is TRBJ2-1 and V is TRBV18; D perhaps matches TRBD1 (5 bases). In nucleotides, the CDR3 is TGTGCCAGCTCACCACCGAATGGGGCCCCCCAGTTCTTC. Protein sequence: CASSPPNGAPQFF.